This T cell receptor (beta chain) was sequenced for a study of response to subunit inactivated influenza vaccine. Study-wide results and limits: Every seasonal influenza vaccination brings in few new T cells, the authors suggested.

The germline V gene has CDR1 SGHRS and CDR2 YFSETQ. The CDR3 totals 13 residues. A word on this clonotype: Its target is unknown. This clone may be a read error of a much larger clone one base away.

MiXCR, applied by TCRdb to the RT-PCR reads, yields one record per CDR3 protein. In the table there are approximately 700,000 distinct CDR3 sequences, approximately 15% of which are singletons. The chain uses TRBV5-1 and TRBJ1-2; D gene unclear. Sequenced here: PBMCs from blood, sampled around 15 days before vaccination. This TCR was sampled from a man aged 50 to 59 who received an inactivated influenza vaccine. The CDR3 loop reads CASSSGPGYGYNF. CDR3 nucleotides: TGCGCCAGCAGCTCCGGACCTGGCTATGGCTACAACTTC. The variable domain in full, with the rest retrieved from reference TRBV5-1 and TRBJ1-2, is KAGVTQTPRYLIKTRGQQVTLSCSPISGHRSVSWYQQTPGQGLQFLFEYFSETQRNKGNFPGRFSGRQFSNSRSEMNVSTLELGDSALYLCASSSGPGYGYNFGSGTRLTVV.